This entry lists 23 T cell receptor beta chains sequenced from one sample in a study of shared clonotypes between healthy human individuals. Here immunoSEQ multiplex PCR was the method, and the copy in TCRdb shows in-frame clones only, minus some. The sample shows about 480,000 clones, over 75% of them seen only once. Sequencing was performed on PBMCs. These receptors originate from a woman between 35 and 50 years old in good health. Some clones in this sample may be carry-over from other donors' samples.

This chain connects TRBV4-1 to TRBJ2-7; weak D call: TRBD2 (5 bases). The length of the CDR3 is 13 residues. Germline V gives CDR1 MGHRA, CDR2 YSYEKL. Trimming left V 3 bases short and J 7 bases short, with 13 bases between. The CDR3 coding sequence is TGCGCCAGCAGCCATCCCGGGGTGGGGGAGCAGTACTTC. Its protein product is CASSHPGVGEQYF.

The genes are TRBV9 and TRBJ2-3; 8 nucleotides agree with TRBD2. There are 17 residues in the CDR3. V was pared by 0 bases and J by 1 base, with 7 bases of the junction left unmatched. Germline V gene lookup returns CDR1 SGDLS and CDR2 YYNGEE. CDR3 DNA: TGTGCCAGCAGCGTAGGGGCTGCGGGAGGCCGCACAGATACGCAGTATTTT. It specifies CASSVGAAGGRTDTQYF.

This clone was counted a few times. The chain is built from TRBV29-1 and TRBJ1-4, with D unresolved. The CDR3 sequence is 12 residues long. Trimming shortened V by 1 base and J by 8 bases, and 8 bases separated the two germline ends. CDR1 is SQVTM, CDR2 ANQGSEA, per germline. In DNA, the CDR3 is TGCAGCGTTGAAGGTCGACTCGAAAAACTGTTTTTT. The encoded protein is CSVEGRLEKLFF.

The CDR3 loop reads CATSQSGWGRGNTIYF. The CDR3 region has the DNA TGTGCCACCAGCCAGTCCGGTTGGGGTCGTGGAAACACCATATATTTT. V is TRBV15 and J is TRBJ1-3; D not resolved. V lost 5 bases and J lost 3, with 17 bases in between. CDR1 is LNHNV and CDR2 is YYDKDF in the germline V gene (reference sequence). The CDR3 runs 16 residues.

This chain joins TRBV6-1 and TRBJ2-7; 8 bases line up with TRBD2. Germline V CDR1 and CDR2: MNHNS, SASEGT. With 1 base clipped from V and 2 bases from J, the junction kept 7 bases outside the gene matches. This CDR3 spans 16 amino acids. For the CDR3, the DNA is TGTGCCAGCAGTGAAGGTAGCGGGGACCTCCCCTACGAGCAGTACTTC. The encoded protein is CASSEGSGDLPYEQYF.

The V and J genes are TRBV27 and TRBJ2-4; either TRBD1 or TRBD2 may supply D (5 bases each). Between the trimmed V and J ends, which lost 6 bases and 8 bases, there was a span of 14 bases. CDR1 is MNHEY, CDR2 SMNVEV, per germline (reference sequence). This CDR3 contains 13 residues. The CDR3 reads CASRLGLGDIQYF. For the CDR3, the DNA is TGTGCCAGCAGACTAGGTTTAGGGGACATTCAGTACTTC.

CDR3 residues: CASSVATEATEAFF. CDR3 bases: TGTGCCAGCAGCGTAGCTACGGAGGCCACTGAAGCTTTCTTT. This rearrangement joins TRBV9 to TRBJ1-1; D not certain. The V gene lost 0 bases and the J gene lost 4 bases, with 10 bases spanning the gap. From germline, CDR1 is SGDLS and CDR2 YYNGEE. The CDR3 runs to 14 residues.

This rearrangement joins TRBV7-9 to TRBJ1-2; TRBD1 agrees at 7 bases. V lost 5 bases and J lost 1; bases outside the gene matches: 4. This CDR3 has 14 amino acids. CDR1 and CDR2 (germline): SEHNR, FQNEAQ (reference sequence). CDR3 nucleotides: TGTGCCAGCAGCGTGACAGGGTTTAACTATGGCTACACCTTC. This sequence encodes CASSVTGFNYGYTF.

The chain carries TRBV10-3 and TRBJ2-2, with a possible D match to TRBD2 (5 bases). Trimming took 7 bases from V and 0 from J, leaving 12 bases between them. The CDR3 totals 15 residues. Looked up from germline, CDR1 is ENHRY and CDR2 is SYGVKD. The CDR3 reads CAITPSGPNTGELFF. CDR3 DNA: TGTGCCATCACACCGAGCGGCCCGAACACCGGGGAGCTGTTTTTT.

Points on this clone: Distinct nucleotide sequences in the sample also encode this CDR3. V is TRBV5-5 and J is TRBJ1-1; D is uncertain. This CDR3 is 13 amino acids long. Germline V gene lookup returns CDR1 SGHKS and CDR2 YYEKEE (reference sequence). Between the trimmed V and J ends, which lost 0 bases and 1 base, there was a span of 4 bases. Here the CDR3 DNA reads TGTGCCAGCAGCTTGGGGGGGAACACTGAAGCTTTCTTT. Translated, it gives CASSLGGNTEAFF.

CDR3 amino acids: CASTPDAASSTDTQYF. As DNA, the CDR3 is TGCGCCAGCACCCCGGACGCGGCATCTAGCACAGATACGCAGTATTTT. This chain uses TRBV5-1 with TRBJ2-3; no firm D call. With 6 bases removed from V and 0 bases from J, the gap between germline ends came to 17 bases. This CDR3 has 16 residues. Germline CDR1 reads SGHRS; CDR2 reads YFSETQ.

The chain links TRBV5-1 to TRBJ1-1; D may be TRBD1 (5 bases). V was clipped by 5 bases and J by 5 bases, with 10 bases between them. Germline loops: CDR1 SGHRS, CDR2 YFSETQ. The CDR3 has 12 residues. The CDR3 loop reads CASRGRWTEAFF. CDR3 DNA: TGCGCCAGCAGGGGGCGGTGGACTGAAGCTTTCTTT.

The chain has TRBV7-6 and TRBJ2-7; TRBD2 might be the D (7 bases). V shed 1 base and J shed 3 bases, with 16 bases lying between them. This CDR3 has 16 residues. CDR1 is SGHVS and CDR2 is FNYEAQ in the germline V gene. Here the CDR3 DNA reads TGTGCCAGCAGCTTAGGGGGTGCGGGGGCGCTCTACGAGCAGTACTTC. Protein: CASSLGGAGALYEQYF. Full variable domain (rest looked up from reference TRBV7-6 and TRBJ2-7): GAGVSQSPRYKVTKRGQDVALRCDPISGHVSLYWYRQALGQGPEFLTYFNYEAQQDKSGLPNDRFSAERPEGSISTLTIQRTEQRDSAMYRCASSLGGAGALYEQYFGPGTRLTVT.

The J gene is TRBJ1-1, the V gene TRBV5-1, with 7 bases that match TRBD1. The V segment lost 4 bases and the J segment 6 bases; nucleotides outside the gene matches: 15. The CDR3 has 16 residues. Germline-derived CDR1 and CDR2 are SGHRS and YFSETQ. As DNA, the CDR3 is TGCGCCAGCAGCCCGATCGCCCGGACAGGCCAATCTGAAGCTTTCTTT. This codes for CASSPIARTGQSEAFF.

V and J are TRBV9 and TRBJ2-1; D is uncertain. The germline gives CDR1 SGDLS, CDR2 YYNGEE. This CDR3 contains 13 residues. Trimming removed 4 bases at V and 9 bases at J, with 14 bases between. CDR3 in DNA: TGTGCCAGCAGCCCGAACCCCCCTACTGAGCAGTTCTTC. Protein: CASSPNPPTEQFF.

The chain is built from TRBV27 and TRBJ1-5; 9 nucleotides agree with TRBD1. The CDR3 runs 13 residues. After removal of 4 bases from V and 5 bases from J, the junction contained 0 bases not matched to a gene. In germline, CDR1 is MNHEY, CDR2 SMNVEV (reference sequence). The CDR3 DNA reads as TGTGCCAGCAGTTGGGACAGGGATCAGCCCCAGCATTTT. It yields the protein CASSWDRDQPQHF.

The chain links TRBV7-3 to TRBJ2-5; D is possibly TRBD2 (6 bases). The CDR3 covers 14 residues. V was trimmed by 2 bases and J by 4 bases, leaving 11 bases between them. CDR1 and CDR2 (germline): SGHTA, FQGTGA. CDR3 sequence reads: CASSLGGIGETQYF. The CDR3 DNA reads TGTGCCAGCAGCTTAGGGGGGATCGGAGAGACCCAGTACTTC.

The V gene is TRBV2, the J gene TRBJ1-4; the match to TRBD1 covers 7 bases. This CDR3 region has 13 residues. Germline assignment: CDR1 SNHLY and CDR2 FYNNEI. Trimming at V came to 8 bases and at J to 5 bases, leaving 5 bases not matched to a gene. CDR3 sequence reads: CASRIQGNEKLFF. CDR3 sequence (DNA): TGTGCCAGCCGGATACAGGGGAATGAAAAACTGTTTTTT.

V usage is TRBV18 and J usage is TRBJ2-3; 7 bases fit TRBD2. Trimming removed 0 bases from V and 2 bases from J; junction bases left unmatched: 5. The CDR3 is 16 residues long. Germline V gene sequence: CDR1 KGHSH, CDR2 LQKENI. The CDR3 nucleotides read TGTGCCAGCTCACCACCGCGGGGGAGGGCCACAGATACGCAGTATTTT. As protein: CASSPPRGRATDTQYF.

The rearrangement links TRBV7-9 to TRBJ2-1, with 7 bases fitting TRBD2. Looked up from germline, CDR1 is SEHNR and CDR2 is FQNEAQ (reference sequence). The ends lost 5 bases at V and 5 bases at J; junction bases unmatched: 6. This CDR3 is built from 14 residues. For the CDR3, the DNA is TGTGCCAGCAGCCACCGGACTAGAGACAATGAGCAGTTCTTC. It yields the protein CASSHRTRDNEQFF.

CDR3 bases: TGTGCCAGCAGTCCCGGATTCAGCTATGGCTACACCTTC. Translating gives CASSPGFSYGYTF. The chain carries TRBV27 and TRBJ1-2; D gene uncertain. The CDR3 runs to 13 residues. Germline V gene lookup returns CDR1 MNHEY and CDR2 SMNVEV (reference sequence). Trimming removed 5 bases from V and 4 bases from J, with 11 bases in between.

As for this clone: A read error likely explains this, since a far larger clone differs by one base. The genes are TRBV11-2 and TRBJ2-7; tentatively, D is TRBD1 or TRBD2 (6 bases each). There are 14 residues in the CDR3. Deletions cut 5 bases from V and 2 bases from J, with 13 bases between. Looked up from germline, CDR1 is SGHAT and CDR2 is FQNNGV. CDR3 loop: CASSVQGLTYEQYF. The CDR3 nucleotides read TGTGCCAGCAGCGTACAGGGACTCACCTACGAGCAGTACTTC.

The chain couples TRBV10-3 to TRBJ1-2; D is uncertain. Trimming removed 6 bases at V and 0 bases at J, with 5 bases between. Germline V gene sequence: CDR1 ENHRY, CDR2 SYGVKD. The CDR3 sequence is 12 residues long. This CDR3 is CAIRFSNYGYTF. CDR3 bases: TGTGCCATCAGGTTCTCTAACTATGGCTACACCTTC.